This TCR beta chain originates from a study of blood T cells in healthy people across ages. General observations from the study: Unknown CMV status may confound age-related changes in expanded clones. The study found more naive CD4+ cells and higher diversity in long-lived than aged donors.

This clonotype was observed a handful of times. Antigen: not known. A sample-barcoded 5' primer and a J-beta primer mix were used in a second PCR of roughly 6 to 11 cycles. MiXCR was run by TCRdb on the 5' RACE reads, yielding one entry per CDR3 protein. The data hold roughly 1,700,000 distinct CDR3 sequences, with 28% observed a single time. This CDR3 is 16 amino acids long. Losses at the gene ends were 5 bases for V and 4 bases for J; bases not matched to a gene: 6. The germline V gene encodes CDR1 MGHDK and CDR2 SYGVNS. This chain joins TRBV25-1 and TRBJ2-3; 13 nucleotides agree with TRBD2. The sample consisted of blood. The sequence was obtained from a woman in her 30s in good health. The CDR3 region has the DNA TGTGCCAGCAGTCCACGGACTAGCGGGAGACCAGATACGCAGTATTTT. This encodes CASSPRTSGRPDTQYF.